These 13 T cell receptor beta chains were sequenced from one sample in a study of shared clonotypes between healthy human individuals. Libraries were prepared by immunoSEQ multiplex PCR; TCRdb keeps only in-frame clonotypes and omits some of them. The sample includes 1,500,000 or so clones, around 97% of them seen just once. The sample taken for sequencing was naive CD4+ T cells sorted from blood. Noted subset: CD45RA+ positively selected. These receptors originate from a man aged 25-45 years in good health.

CDR3 in DNA: TGCGCCAGCAGCCAAGATCCCAGGGGGCTATCAACTAATGAAAAACTGTTTTTT. It encodes CASSQDPRGLSTNEKLFF. This chain links TRBV4-3 with TRBJ1-4; 8 bases align to TRBD1. Germline-derived CDR1 and CDR2 are LGHNA and YSLEER. Trimming cost V 0 bases and J 0 bases; bases outside gene matches: 6. This CDR3 spans 18 amino acids.

V usage is TRBV11-3 and J usage is TRBJ2-5; D is uncertain. The V end was cut by 1 base, the J end by 7 bases, with 10 bases between. Per germline, CDR1 SGHNT and CDR2 YENEEA. CDR3 size: 13 residues. DNA of the CDR3: TGTGCCAGCAGCTTAGGTCGGTTAGGGACCCAGTACTTC. Protein: CASSLGRLGTQYF.

The CDR3 is CASSQVLGIAAYNEQFF. CDR3 coding DNA: TGCGCCAGCAGCCAAGTTTTGGGGATAGCGGCCTACAATGAGCAGTTCTTC. This rearrangement joins TRBV4-1 to TRBJ2-1, with D perhaps matching TRBD2 (6 bases). This CDR3 contains 17 residues. The V end was cut by 1 base, the J end by 2 bases, with 15 bases between. Germline CDR1 is MGHRA and CDR2 is YSYEKL.

This chain joins TRBV27 and TRBJ2-5; 8 nucleotides line up with TRBD2. Germline V gene lookup returns CDR1 MNHEY and CDR2 SMNVEV (reference sequence). The ends lost 3 bases at V and 2 bases at J; junction bases unmatched: 5. The CDR3 length is 15 residues. The CDR3 is CASSLLAGKQETQYF. The CDR3 DNA is TGTGCCAGCAGTTTGTTAGCGGGAAAACAAGAGACCCAGTACTTC.

Notes on this clone: Other DNA sequences in this specimen translate into the identical CDR3. This CDR3 is CASSIRLAGAYNEQFF. CDR3 DNA sequence: TGTGCCAGTAGTATACGGCTAGCGGGAGCCTACAATGAGCAGTTCTTC. The V and J genes are TRBV19 and TRBJ2-1; 10 bases line up with TRBD2. This CDR3 comprises 16 residues. Trimming at V came to 2 bases and at J to 2 bases, leaving 3 bases not matched to a gene. Per the germline V gene, CDR1 is LNHDA and CDR2 is SQIVND (reference sequence).

V and J are TRBV30 and TRBJ2-4, with 9 bases that match TRBD1. Germline CDR1 reads GTSNPN; CDR2 reads SVGIG (reference sequence). The CDR3 has 13 amino acids. Trimming at V came to 5 bases and at J to 6 bases, leaving 5 bases not matched to a gene. The CDR3 reads CAWDGQGRNIQYF. CDR3 nucleotides: TGTGCCTGGGATGGACAGGGGAGAAACATTCAGTACTTC.

CDR3 protein: CASSVAQVGGYTF. The DNA for the CDR3 is TGTGCCAGCAGTGTGGCACAGGTCGGTGGCTACACCTTC. The rearrangement links TRBV28 to TRBJ1-2; possibly TRBD1 for D (5 bases). Trimming pared 5 bases from V and 7 bases from J, leaving 14 bases between. Germline CDR1 reads MDHEN; CDR2 reads SYDVKM. The CDR3 consists of 13 residues.

The chain carries TRBV7-6 and TRBJ2-5, with TRBD1 identical over 9 bases. Germline CDR1 is SGHVS and CDR2 is FNYEAQ. The CDR3 totals 16 residues. V lost 3 bases, J lost 4 bases, and 9 bases stayed unmatched. CDR3 in DNA: TGTGCCAGCAGCTTCTTAGGACAGGGGCTGAGAGAGACCCAGTACTTC. This gives the protein CASSFLGQGLRETQYF.

On this clone: The junction departs from germline at one end; a sequencing error may be responsible. V usage is TRBV13 and J usage is TRBJ2-7, with 7 bases aligning to TRBD2. This CDR3 spans 14 amino acids. In germline, CDR1 is PRHDT, CDR2 FYEKMQ (reference sequence). DNA of the CDR3: TGCGCCAGCAGACGGGTAGCGGGCCCCTACGAGCAGTACTTC. This gives the protein CASRRVAGPYEQYF.

Points on this clone: Other DNA sequences in this specimen translate into the identical CDR3. The rearrangement joins TRBV18 to TRBJ2-5; D perhaps matches TRBD1 (6 bases). V shed 1 base and J shed 5 bases, with 8 bases lying between them. Germline-derived CDR1 and CDR2 are KGHSH and LQKENI. This CDR3 is built from 13 residues. The CDR3 coding sequence is TGTGCCAGCTCACCACGGGGGCGGGAGACCCAGTACTTC. It is translated as CASSPRGRETQYF.

The chain's CDR3 is CASSRTSGRDVDTQYF. In nucleotides, the CDR3 is TGCGCCAGCAGTCGGACTAGCGGCCGGGACGTGGATACGCAGTATTTT. The chain has TRBV4-1 and TRBJ2-3, with 10 bases identical to TRBD2. After removal of 6 bases from V and 6 bases from J, the junction contained 12 bases not matched to a gene. Germline V gives CDR1 MGHRA, CDR2 YSYEKL. The CDR3 length is 16 residues.

This chain joins TRBV5-1 and TRBJ2-7; the match to TRBD1 covers 8 bases. CDR3 size: 15 residues. Trimming took 4 bases from V and 6 from J; bases not matched to a gene: 12. In germline, CDR1 is SGHRS, CDR2 YFSETQ. This chain's CDR3 is CASSGQGAVVGEQYF. The CDR3 region has the DNA TGCGCCAGCAGCGGGCAGGGGGCGGTGGTTGGCGAGCAGTACTTC.

About this clone itself: The identical CDR3 is also encoded by other nucleotide sequences in the sample. The gene calls are TRBV27 and TRBJ2-7; 7 bases are shared with TRBD1. From germline, CDR1 is MNHEY and CDR2 SMNVEV (reference sequence). The CDR3 sequence is 14 residues long. J was trimmed by 2 bases and V by 2 bases; bases with no gene match: 3. The CDR3 sequence is CASSLRQGTYEQYF. The CDR3 coding sequence is TGTGCCAGCAGTTTAAGACAGGGAACCTACGAGCAGTACTTC.